The 29 T cell receptor beta chains below come from one sample, sequenced in a study of T-cell reconstitution after alpha-beta-depleted transplantation in children. Preparing the TCRbeta library involved the use of unique molecular identifiers. TCRdb used MiXCR to reprocess the PCR reads, holding one entry per CDR3 protein. The sample carries hundreds of thousands of distinct CDR3 sequences, 15% to 20% recorded once. Material: PBMCs, mostly from graft donor cells, obtained 360 days after TCRalphabeta/CD19-depleted stem cell transplant. These TCRs come from a male patient between 2 and 10 years old who had a stem cell transplant for acute lymphoblastic leukemia, so the T cells may come from the graft donor.

V usage is TRBV4-1 and J usage is TRBJ2-1; D perhaps matches TRBD1 (6 bases). This CDR3 comprises 12 residues. Germline lookup yields CDR1 MGHRA and CDR2 YSYEKL. V was pared by 5 bases and J by 9 bases, with 11 bases between. The CDR3 is CASSKQGTEQFF. For the CDR3, the DNA is TGCGCCAGCAGCAAACAGGGTACTGAGCAGTTCTTC.

This clonotype was observed a handful of times. V usage is TRBV4-1 and J usage is TRBJ2-7; no definite D call. In germline, CDR1 is MGHRA, CDR2 YSYEKL. V lost 0 bases, J lost 3 bases, and 9 bases lay in between. This CDR3 has 14 amino acids. The CDR3 sequence: CASSQDSGFYEQYF. In DNA form, the CDR3 reads TGCGCCAGCAGCCAAGATTCAGGTTTCTACGAGCAGTACTTC.

This clonotype was seen many times. V and J are TRBV7-9 and TRBJ1-2; D gene ambiguous. The germline CDR1 and CDR2 sequences are SEHNR and FQNEAQ (reference sequence). The CDR3 runs 12 residues. V was clipped by 5 bases and J by 3 bases, with 7 bases between them. CDR3 region: CASSPVDYGYTF. Written as DNA, the CDR3 is TGTGCCAGCAGCCCCGTGGACTATGGCTACACCTTC.

This clonotype appeared a few times. The V call is TRBV18, the J call TRBJ1-5; 9 bases match TRBD1. V shed 6 bases and J 6 bases; nucleotides not matched to a gene: 9. CDR1 is KGHSH and CDR2 is LQKENI in the germline V gene. The CDR3 consists of 15 residues. CDR3 residues: CASSQGTGSFQPQHF. CDR3 bases: TGTGCCAGCTCTCAAGGGACAGGGAGTTTTCAGCCCCAGCATTTT.

The sample holds a few counts of this clonotype. The J gene is TRBJ1-2, the V gene TRBV10-3; D is perhaps TRBD1 (5 bases). The CDR3 covers 15 residues. Germline V gene lookup returns CDR1 ENHRY and CDR2 SYGVKD. V lost 0 bases, J lost 4 bases, and 12 bases lay in between. CDR3 coding DNA: TGTGCCATCAGTGAGTCGCCAGGGATCCTCTATGGCTACACCTTC. This sequence encodes CAISESPGILYGYTF.

Notes on this clonotype: The germline gene is not matched at one end of the junction; a read error may be the cause. The chain couples TRBV3-1 to TRBJ2-5, with D perhaps being TRBD1 or TRBD2 (6 bases each). This CDR3 has 15 amino acids. Germline CDR1 is LGHDT and CDR2 is YNNKEL (reference sequence). CDR3 in DNA: TGTGCCAGCAGCCAAGATTTACGGGGGCAAGGGACCCAGTACTTC. Translated: CASSQDLRGQGTQYF.

In this sample, this clonotype turned up many times. The chain carries TRBV10-3 and TRBJ2-1; 8 nucleotides line up with TRBD2. V was clipped by 6 bases and J by 3 bases; unmatched bases: 7. The germline V gene has CDR1 ENHRY and CDR2 SYGVKD. This CDR3 has 15 residues. The CDR3 DNA is TGTGCCATCAGGAGAACTAGCGGTAACTACAATGAGCAGTTCTTC. Its translation is CAIRRTSGNYNEQFF.

This clonotype has just a few counts. J is TRBJ2-3 and V is TRBV29-1; D might be TRBD2 (7 bases). CDR3 length: 13 residues. Germline-derived CDR1 and CDR2 are SQVTM and ANQGSEA. V was trimmed by 6 bases and J by 2 bases, leaving 12 bases between them. The CDR3 protein is CSVGGDITDTQYF. As DNA, the CDR3 is TGCAGCGTGGGAGGGGACATCACAGATACGCAGTATTTT.

The sample holds a few counts of this clonotype. The gene calls are TRBV5-5 and TRBJ1-6; no clear D. The CDR3 runs to 15 residues. V gave up 0 bases and J gave up 0 bases, with 4 bases separating them. Per the germline V gene, CDR1 is SGHKS and CDR2 is YYEKEE (reference sequence). The CDR3 nucleotides are TGTGCCAGCAGCTTGGCGAGCTCCTATAATTCACCCCTCCACTTT. This gives the protein CASSLASSYNSPLHF.

This clonotype was recorded a few times. The chain couples TRBV2 to TRBJ2-1, with 7 bases that match TRBD2. V gave up 8 bases and J gave up 7 bases; unmatched junction bases: 8. Germline values: CDR1 SNHLY, CDR2 FYNNEI. CDR3 length: 13 residues. This chain's CDR3 is CASVRETQNEQFF. The CDR3, as DNA: TGTGCCAGCGTGCGGGAGACACAGAATGAGCAGTTCTTC.

The V gene is TRBV15, the J gene TRBJ2-5; possibly TRBD1 for D (5 bases). Between the trimmed V and J ends, which lost 6 bases and 0 bases, there was a span of 26 bases. There are 19 residues in the CDR3. Germline values: CDR1 LNHNV, CDR2 YYDKDF (reference sequence). The CDR3 region is CATRWGRTTLTQYQETQYF. The DNA of the CDR3 is TGTGCCACCAGGTGGGGTAGGACAACCCTCACTCAGTACCAAGAGACCCAGTACTTC. Filled out from reference TRBV15 and TRBJ2-5, the complete variable domain reads DAMVIQNPRYQVTQFGKPVTLSCSQTLNHNVMYWYQQKSSQAPKLLFHYYDKDFNNEADTPDNFQSRRPNTSFCFLDIRSPGLGDTAMYLCATRWGRTTLTQYQETQYFGPGTRLLVL.

CDR3 nucleotides: TGCAGTGCTAGAGATCCTCTCACAGGGTTCCACGAGCAGTACTTC. Amino acid sequence: CSARDPLTGFHEQYF. This sequence joins TRBV20-1 and TRBJ2-7, with D possibly TRBD1 on 6 matching bases. V lost 0 bases, J lost 5 bases, and 17 bases lay in between. This CDR3 region has 15 residues. Per germline, CDR1 DFQATT and CDR2 SNEGSKA (reference sequence).

This clonotype has a handful of counts. The chain is built from TRBV28 and TRBJ2-3, with D maybe TRBD2 (5 bases). Trimming pared 2 bases from V and 0 bases from J, leaving 6 bases between. The CDR3 covers 14 residues. Germline V gene sequence: CDR1 MDHEN, CDR2 SYDVKM. CDR3 coding DNA: TGTGCCAGCAGTTTACCTAGCAGCACAGATACGCAGTATTTT. Protein: CASSLPSSTDTQYF.

The chain links TRBV11-2 to TRBJ1-1; D call uncertain. V was shortened by 1 base and J by 10 bases, with 19 bases between the two germline ends. The length of the CDR3 is 15 residues. CDR1 is SGHAT, CDR2 FQNNGV, per germline. CDR3 sequence: CASSLGASGKIRAFF. The CDR3 DNA follows: TGTGCCAGCAGCTTAGGGGCGTCCGGAAAAATTAGAGCTTTCTTT.

The rearrangement links TRBV12-3 or TRBV12-4 to TRBJ1-1, with D possibly matching TRBD1 (6 bases). V lost 5 bases and J 1 base, leaving 14 bases between the germline ends. The CDR3 has 15 amino acids. This CDR3 is CASSILRGGNTEAFF. The DNA for the CDR3 is TGTGCCAGCAGTATACTCAGGGGAGGGAACACTGAAGCTTTCTTT.

This clonotype appeared many times. This chain connects TRBV6-1 to TRBJ1-4; D is unclear. Trimming stripped 8 bases from V and 3 bases from J, with 10 bases between. The CDR3 has 13 amino acids. The germline gives CDR1 MNHNS, CDR2 SASEGT. Here the CDR3 reads CASRTGANEKLFF. The CDR3 coding sequence is TGTGCCAGCCGAACTGGGGCTAATGAAAAACTGTTTTTT.

This clonotype was picked up one time. J is TRBJ1-5 and V is TRBV28; D ambiguous. Per the germline V gene, CDR1 is MDHEN and CDR2 is SYDVKM. V shed 5 bases and J shed 9 bases, with 14 bases lying between them. The CDR3 is 13 amino acids. The DNA of the CDR3 is TGTGCCAGCAGTACCCTAACGCCCGGGCCCCAGCATTTT. This encodes CASSTLTPGPQHF.

The chain couples TRBV12-3 or TRBV12-4 to TRBJ2-3; D is uncertain. With 0 bases removed from V and 2 bases from J, the gap between germline ends came to 9 bases. CDR3 length: 15 amino acids. The CDR3 loop reads CASSLAGPITDTQYF. In DNA form, the CDR3 reads TGTGCCAGCAGTTTAGCGGGCCCCATCACAGATACGCAGTATTTT.

This chain joins TRBV6-5 and TRBJ2-5; perhaps TRBD1 as D (6 bases). The CDR3 runs to 15 residues. Germline V lookup: CDR1 MNHEY, CDR2 SVGAGI. V gave up 4 bases and J gave up 2 bases, with 14 bases separating them. The CDR3 spells CASSLQGSRQETQYF. The CDR3 DNA reads TGTGCCAGCAGTTTACAGGGCAGTAGGCAAGAGACCCAGTACTTC.

This clonotype appeared a few times. The chain recombines TRBV5-5 with TRBJ2-7; D unresolved. V was pared by 4 bases and J by 1 base, with 6 bases between. Germline values: CDR1 SGHKS, CDR2 YYEKEE (reference sequence). The CDR3 is 12 amino acids. In DNA form, the CDR3 reads TGTGCCAGCAGCGTCCCATCCTACGAGCAGTACTTC. Translation: CASSVPSYEQYF.

This clonotype was seen a handful of times. The rearrangement joins TRBV10-3 to TRBJ2-7; D is uncertain. The CDR3 consists of 13 residues. In germline, CDR1 is ENHRY, CDR2 SYGVKD. V shed 4 bases and J shed 2 bases, with 9 bases lying between them. The CDR3 region is CAISGPPAYEQYF. The CDR3 nucleotides read TGTGCCATCAGTGGCCCCCCTGCCTACGAGCAGTACTTC.

The gene calls are TRBV4-1 and TRBJ1-5; TRBD1 matches at 10 bases. The CDR3 runs 15 residues. V lost 8 bases, J lost 4 bases, and 8 bases stayed unmatched. In germline, CDR1 is MGHRA, CDR2 YSYEKL. Here the CDR3 reads CASSMGDRGNQPQHF. The DNA for the CDR3 is TGCGCCAGCTCGATGGGGGACAGGGGTAATCAGCCCCAGCATTTT.

The chain is built from TRBV24-1 and TRBJ2-1; no clear D. In germline, CDR1 is KGHDR, CDR2 SFDVKD. V was pared by 3 bases and J by 0 bases, with 8 bases between. The CDR3 has 15 residues. The CDR3 sequence: CATSDVEDSYNEQFF. As DNA, the CDR3 is TGTGCCACCAGTGATGTAGAGGACTCCTACAATGAGCAGTTCTTC.

This clonotype was counted ten times or more. The chain links TRBV20-1 to TRBJ1-1, with 7 bases aligning to TRBD1. Germline V gene sequence: CDR1 DFQATT, CDR2 SNEGSKA (reference sequence). The CDR3 consists of 20 residues. V was clipped by 5 bases and J by 3 bases; unmatched bases: 27. The CDR3 region has the DNA TGCAGTGCTCTGACTCTCTTCCCGACGGGACAGACAATCACCCACACTGAAGCTTTCTTT. Translation: CSALTLFPTGQTITHTEAFF.

This clonotype has ten or more counts. The J gene is TRBJ2-3, the V gene TRBV13; 7 bases map to TRBD2. Germline CDR1 is PRHDT and CDR2 is FYEKMQ (reference sequence). This CDR3 contains 15 residues. Losses at the gene ends were 2 bases for V and 4 bases for J; bases not matched to a gene: 6. This CDR3 is CASSLLAGVADTQYF. CDR3 DNA sequence: TGTGCCAGCAGCTTACTCGCGGGAGTAGCAGATACGCAGTATTTT.

This clonotype was detected only a few times. The chain is built from TRBV4-3 and TRBJ1-5, with 7 bases identical to TRBD1. The J segment lost 6 bases and the V segment lost 0 bases, leaving 5 bases of the junction unmatched. The CDR3 has 15 residues. The germline V gene encodes CDR1 LGHNA and CDR2 YSLEER. The CDR3 spells CASSQDPRGGQPQHF. The DNA for the CDR3 is TGCGCCAGCAGCCAAGACCCCAGGGGGGGTCAGCCCCAGCATTTT.

Here the CDR3 DNA reads TGCGCCAGCAGCTTGGACAGGGAGGGGAATGAGCAGTTCTTC. Its protein is CASSLDREGNEQFF. This chain connects TRBV5-1 to TRBJ2-1; possibly TRBD2 for D (7 bases). V was cut by 0 bases and J by 7 bases, with 11 bases left in between. This CDR3 spans 14 amino acids. The V gene's germline CDR1 is SGHRS and CDR2 YFSETQ.

The rearrangement joins TRBV20-1 to TRBJ2-7; TRBD2 matches at 12 bases. The ends lost 6 bases at V and 3 bases at J; junction bases unmatched: 6. The germline V gene encodes CDR1 DFQATT and CDR2 SNEGSKA (reference sequence). This CDR3 has 14 residues. In DNA form, the CDR3 reads TGCAGTGCCACGCCGACTAGCGGGAGCTACGAGCAGTACTTC. Translating it yields CSATPTSGSYEQYF.

This clonotype was picked up a small number of times. The DNA of the CDR3 is TGTGCCATCAGTGAGTTTGACCAGACCGGGGAGCTGTTTTTT. Its protein is CAISEFDQTGELFF. The rearrangement uses TRBV10-3 and TRBJ2-2; no clear D gene. Per germline, CDR1 ENHRY and CDR2 SYGVKD. This CDR3 spans 14 amino acids. V lost 1 base to trimming and J lost 5 bases, with 8 bases between them.